What follows is one T cell receptor beta chain and its context. There are a few counts of this clonotype. No cognate antigen has been identified for it. No base quality information exists; no much larger clone differs at one position. This specimen belongs to a study of blood T cells in healthy people across ages (dated by TCRdb to about 2015). In the study overall: Template switching captured roughly one uniquely barcoded TCR beta cDNA molecule per two T cells in model experiments. To track age-related changes in TCR beta repertoire diversity, the study relied on deep sequencing normalized with unique cDNA molecular identifiers. The donors were divided into four age groups: young (average approximately 15 years), middle-aged (around 37), aged (around 59) and long-lived (about 84). The study analyzed two additional independent replicas of 1 million unique cDNA reads from the same blood draw for two donors, one aged 18 to 29 and one aged 80 or older. Results the study describes overall, beyond this receptor: Total diversity estimates from one million sequenced T cells were considered lower bounds and underestimates. As age increased, observed TCR beta diversity per million T cells dropped in a roughly linear way, and a significant reduction was already evident by age 40. There was a strong correlation between observed TCR beta diversity and the percentage of naive T cells measured by flow cytometry. Compared with the aged group, more naive CD4+ T cells, fewer expanded clones and increased TCR diversity were shown by the long-lived group, suggesting age selection. Donor CMV infection status was unknown, potentially confounding age-related changes in expanded clonotypes. Bulk unsorted PBMC profiling prevented conclusive comparison of naive and antigen-experienced compartments.

Sequences SNHLY (CDR1) and FYNNEI (CDR2) are obtained from the germline V gene. Taken from cysteine to phenylalanine, the CDR3 has 13 residues. Only the CDR3 region is kept as DNA, spanning 39 bases read in frame from base 1. The V and J ends are trimmed by 6 bases and 4 bases, leaving 13 bases between them. The 40 or so donors, aged roughly 6 to 90 years, were systemically healthy Caucasian individuals from Russia. About 9.6 milliliters of peripheral blood were collected from each donor into EDTA-treated Vacutainer tubes. Ficoll-Paque density-gradient centrifugation was used to isolate PBMCs, with at least 7 million per sample. Trizol reagent was used to extract total RNA from PBMCs, with at least 5 micrograms per sample. The percentages of naive CD45RAhigh/CD27high T cells were determined by flow cytometry on a PBMC aliquot from every donor. The library relied on 5' RACE. The sequencer was an Illumina HiSeq 2500. A second PCR of roughly 7 to 11 cycles was run with a J-beta primer mix and a sample-barcoded 5' primer. A unique molecular identifier was introduced onto each TCR beta cDNA molecule by a template-switch 5' adaptor carrying 12 random nucleotides. At least 2.5 million CDR3-containing paired-end reads were obtained from each sample. First-strand cDNA was synthesized from all RNA with the Mint cDNA synthesis kit, primed by a TRBC-specific oligonucleotide. Following uracil-DNA glycosylase treatment, all cDNA underwent a first 18-cycle PCR with the universal primers M1SS and BC2_uni_R. Turning to the authors' computational methods: Each sample was normalized by randomly selecting 1 million high-quality reads, each carrying a distinct molecular identifier. Instead of being binned into consensus sequences, reads with shared molecular identifiers were discarded. MiTCR, with a Q25 quality threshold and the strictest error-elimination algorithm, was used for CDR3 identification, clonotype clustering and error correction. Lower-bound total TCR beta diversity was estimated with a nonparametric unseen species model using Euler transformation. In TCRdb, the public reads were trimmed at Q25 with fastp and aligned with MiXCR, with productive beta chains retained. Merged by CDR3 protein, the rows form single entries marked with the most common genes and DNA. TCRdb's processing, not the authors', yielded these V and J calls. This sample holds around 800,000 distinct CDR3 sequences; 25% to 30% were observed only once. The ten largest make up about 2.9% of the sample.

Separately, the same data were catalogued under a study of T cells of mothers and their children. As noted in the second study: Nine systemically healthy Caucasian individuals served as donors, namely three mothers together with their six children. cDNA synthesis used all of the extracted RNA, with roughly 1.5 ug of RNA in each 15 ul reaction. In the second PCR, sample barcodes and 2-4 random nucleotides were introduced via the M1S primer. Each mother yielded over 10 million TCR beta CDR3 reads and each child 2.5 million to 3 million reads. Thymic selection similarly shapes TCR recombination output in related and unrelated pairs, with minor effect from inherited differences. Normalized repertoire overlap in related mother-child pairs was always slightly higher than in unrelated mother-child pairs, but the difference was never significant. Persistent microchimeric T cell clones were not detected, at a sensitivity of 95 to 100 clones per million clonotypes. The study used deep NGS to compare TCR beta repertoires of mothers and children, seeking features distinguishing related mother-child pairs from unrelated individuals. Mothers averaged about 40 +/- 4 years of age and children averaged about 10 +/- 4 years. After adapter ligation was performed with NEBNext reagents, the libraries were sequenced on an Illumina HiSeq 2000 with 100+100 nt paired-end reads. To avoid cross-contamination, the mother libraries and the child libraries were prepared a month apart and sequenced in separate runs. Between roughly 500,000 and 2,000,000 distinct TCR beta clonotypes were identified per donor. Naive TCR beta clonotypes were estimated from low-frequency clonotypes matched to each donor's FACS-determined naive share, without sorting.

This TCR came from a boy younger than 18 in good health. The sequence is built from TRBV2 and TRBJ2-7, with the D gene not clear enough to name. Sequenced input: blood. The DNA sequence reads TGTGCCAGCAGCGACGTATTGGGATACGAGCAGTACTTC. This encodes CASSDVLGYEQYF.